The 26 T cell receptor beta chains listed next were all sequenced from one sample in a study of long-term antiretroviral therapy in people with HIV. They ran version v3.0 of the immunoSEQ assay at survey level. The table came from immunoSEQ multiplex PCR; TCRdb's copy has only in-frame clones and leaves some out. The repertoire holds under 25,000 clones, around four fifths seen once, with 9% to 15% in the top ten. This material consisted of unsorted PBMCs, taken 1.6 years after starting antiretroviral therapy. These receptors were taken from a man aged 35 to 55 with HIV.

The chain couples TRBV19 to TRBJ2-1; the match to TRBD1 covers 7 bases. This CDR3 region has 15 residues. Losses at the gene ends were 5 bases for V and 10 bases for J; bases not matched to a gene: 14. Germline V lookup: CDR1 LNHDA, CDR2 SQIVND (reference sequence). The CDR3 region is CASSPTTGIRDEQFF. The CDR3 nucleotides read TGTGCCAGTAGTCCCACGACAGGGATCAGGGACGAGCAGTTCTTC.

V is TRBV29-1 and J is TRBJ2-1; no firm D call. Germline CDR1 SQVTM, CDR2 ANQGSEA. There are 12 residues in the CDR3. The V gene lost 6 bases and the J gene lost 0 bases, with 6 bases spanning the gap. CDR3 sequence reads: CSVSSSYNEQFF. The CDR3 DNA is TGCAGCGTCTCGAGCTCCTACAATGAGCAGTTCTTC.

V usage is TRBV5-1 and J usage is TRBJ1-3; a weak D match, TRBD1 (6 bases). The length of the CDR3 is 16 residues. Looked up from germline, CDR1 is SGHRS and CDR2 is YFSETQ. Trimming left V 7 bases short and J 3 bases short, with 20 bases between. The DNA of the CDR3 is TGCGCCAGCTCCGTTGACCCAGGGGCAAGTGGAAACACCATATATTTT. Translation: CASSVDPGASGNTIYF.

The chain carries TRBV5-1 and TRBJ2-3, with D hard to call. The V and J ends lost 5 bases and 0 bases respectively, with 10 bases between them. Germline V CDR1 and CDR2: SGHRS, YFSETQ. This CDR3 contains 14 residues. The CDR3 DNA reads TGCGCCAGCAGGGCAGCGTCTAGCACAGATACGCAGTATTTT. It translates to CASRAASSTDTQYF.

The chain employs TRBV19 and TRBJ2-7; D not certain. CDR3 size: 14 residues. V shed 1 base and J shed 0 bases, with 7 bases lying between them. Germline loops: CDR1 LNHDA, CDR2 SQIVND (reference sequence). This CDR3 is CASSIGGSSYEQYF. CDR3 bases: TGTGCCAGTAGTATAGGCGGATCCTCCTACGAGCAGTACTTC. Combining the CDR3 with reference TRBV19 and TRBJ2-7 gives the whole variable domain DGGITQSPKYLFRKEGQNVTLSCEQNLNHDAMYWYRQDPGQGLRLIYYSQIVNDFQKGDIAEGYSVSREKKESFPLTVTSAQKNPTAFYLCASSIGGSSYEQYFGPGTRLTVT.

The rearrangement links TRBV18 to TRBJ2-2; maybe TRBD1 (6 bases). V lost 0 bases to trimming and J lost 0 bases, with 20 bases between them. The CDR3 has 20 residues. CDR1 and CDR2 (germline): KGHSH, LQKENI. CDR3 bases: TGTGCCAGCTCACCACCGTTAGGGCAGGGGCCCTACTCGAACACCGGGGAGCTGTTTTTT. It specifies CASSPPLGQGPYSNTGELFF.

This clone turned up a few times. For the CDR3, the DNA is TGCAGCGTGGCGGGGTCCGGCGGGGGCACAGATACGCAGTATTTT. Amino acid sequence: CSVAGSGGGTDTQYF. This chain links TRBV29-1 with TRBJ2-3; D may be TRBD2 (6 bases). From germline, CDR1 is SQVTM and CDR2 ANQGSEA. V lost 6 bases, J lost 1 base, and 17 bases lay in between. The CDR3 runs to 15 residues.

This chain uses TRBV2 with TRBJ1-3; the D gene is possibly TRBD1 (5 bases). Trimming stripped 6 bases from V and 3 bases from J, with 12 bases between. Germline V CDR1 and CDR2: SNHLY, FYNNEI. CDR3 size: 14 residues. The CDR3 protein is CASSWDFRGNTIYF. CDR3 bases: TGTGCCAGCAGCTGGGACTTTCGTGGAAACACCATATATTTT.

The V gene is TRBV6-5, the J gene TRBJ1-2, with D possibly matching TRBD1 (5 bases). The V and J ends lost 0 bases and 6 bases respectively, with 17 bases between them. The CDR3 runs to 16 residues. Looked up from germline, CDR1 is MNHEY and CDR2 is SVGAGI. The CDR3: CASSYSSRAFWDGYTF. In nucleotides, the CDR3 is TGTGCCAGCAGTTACTCGTCCAGGGCCTTTTGGGATGGCTACACCTTC.

This CDR3 reads CASSEIRGLDTQYF. CDR3 sequence (DNA): TGTGCCAGCAGTGAGATACGGGGCTTAGATACGCAGTATTTT. The chain is built from TRBV2 and TRBJ2-3; D tentatively fits TRBD1 or TRBD2 (5 bases each). Trimming left V 3 bases short and J 5 bases short, with 12 bases between. The germline V gene encodes CDR1 SNHLY and CDR2 FYNNEI. The CDR3 is 14 amino acids.

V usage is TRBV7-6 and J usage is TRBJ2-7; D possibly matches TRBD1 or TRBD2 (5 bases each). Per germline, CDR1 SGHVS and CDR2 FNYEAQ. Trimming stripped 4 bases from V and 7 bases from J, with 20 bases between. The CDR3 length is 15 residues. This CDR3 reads CASSSGMGPSGEQYF. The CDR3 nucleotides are TGTGCCAGCAGCTCAGGGATGGGGCCCTCGGGGGAGCAGTACTTC.

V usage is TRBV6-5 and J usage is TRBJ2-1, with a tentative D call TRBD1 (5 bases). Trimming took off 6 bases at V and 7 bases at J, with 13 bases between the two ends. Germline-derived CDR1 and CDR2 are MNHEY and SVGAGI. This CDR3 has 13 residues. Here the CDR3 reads CASRWTIGNEQFF. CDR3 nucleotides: TGTGCCAGCAGGTGGACAATTGGGAATGAGCAGTTCTTC.

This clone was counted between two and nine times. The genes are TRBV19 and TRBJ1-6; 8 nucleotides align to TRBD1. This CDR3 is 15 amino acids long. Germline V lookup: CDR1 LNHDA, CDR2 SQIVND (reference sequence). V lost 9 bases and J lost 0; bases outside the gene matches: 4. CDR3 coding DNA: TGTGCCAGCCGGGACAGGAGCTCCTATAATTCACCCCTCCACTTT. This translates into CASRDRSSYNSPLHF.

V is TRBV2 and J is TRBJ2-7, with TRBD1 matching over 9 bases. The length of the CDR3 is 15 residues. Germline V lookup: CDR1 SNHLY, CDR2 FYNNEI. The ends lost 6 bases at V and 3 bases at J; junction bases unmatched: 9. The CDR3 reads CASRSSGTGNYEQYF. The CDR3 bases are TGTGCCAGCAGGAGTTCCGGGACAGGGAACTACGAGCAGTACTTC.

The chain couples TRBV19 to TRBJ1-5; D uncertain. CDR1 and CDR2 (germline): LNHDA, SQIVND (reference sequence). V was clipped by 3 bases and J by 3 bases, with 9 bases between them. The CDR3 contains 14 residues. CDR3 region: CASSILGNNQPQHF. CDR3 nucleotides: TGTGCCAGTAGTATTCTGGGGAACAATCAGCCCCAGCATTTT.

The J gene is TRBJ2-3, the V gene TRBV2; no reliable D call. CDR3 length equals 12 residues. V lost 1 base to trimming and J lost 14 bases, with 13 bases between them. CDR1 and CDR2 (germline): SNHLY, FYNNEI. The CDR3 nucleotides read TGTGCCAGCAGTGAAGGGTCCCCTACGGGGTATTTT. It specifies CASSEGSPTGYF.

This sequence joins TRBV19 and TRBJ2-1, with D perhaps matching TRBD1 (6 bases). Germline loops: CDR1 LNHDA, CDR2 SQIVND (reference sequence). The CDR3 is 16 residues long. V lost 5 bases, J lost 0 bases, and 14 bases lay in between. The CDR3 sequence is CASSVQGLGSYNEQFF. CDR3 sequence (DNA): TGTGCCAGTAGTGTCCAGGGGCTTGGCTCCTACAATGAGCAGTTCTTC.

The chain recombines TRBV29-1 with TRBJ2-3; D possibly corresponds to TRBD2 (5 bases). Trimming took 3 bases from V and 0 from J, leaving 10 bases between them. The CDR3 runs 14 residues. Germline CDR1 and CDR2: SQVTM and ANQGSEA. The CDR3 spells CSVDNGISTDTQYF. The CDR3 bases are TGCAGCGTTGACAACGGGATTAGCACAGATACGCAGTATTTT.

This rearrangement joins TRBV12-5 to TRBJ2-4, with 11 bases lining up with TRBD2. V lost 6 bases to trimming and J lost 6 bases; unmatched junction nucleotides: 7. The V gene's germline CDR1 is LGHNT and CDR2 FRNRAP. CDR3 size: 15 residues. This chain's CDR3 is CASGLAGGRRNIQYF. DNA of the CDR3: TGTGCTAGTGGGTTAGCGGGGGGGCGTCGAAACATTCAGTACTTC. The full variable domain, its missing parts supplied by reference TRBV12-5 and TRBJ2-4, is DARVTQTPRHKVTEMGQEVTMRCQPILGHNTVFWYRQTMMQGLELLAYFRNRAPLDDSGMPKDRFSAEMPDATLATLKIQPSEPRDSAVYFCASGLAGGRRNIQYFGAGTRLSVL.

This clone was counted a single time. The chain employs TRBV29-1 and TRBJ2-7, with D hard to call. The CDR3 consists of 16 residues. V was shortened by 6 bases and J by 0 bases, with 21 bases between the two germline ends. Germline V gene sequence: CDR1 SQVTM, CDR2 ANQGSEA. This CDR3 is CSVVGQPPVGSYEQYF. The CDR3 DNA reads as TGCAGCGTCGTCGGGCAGCCTCCGGTGGGCTCCTACGAGCAGTACTTC.

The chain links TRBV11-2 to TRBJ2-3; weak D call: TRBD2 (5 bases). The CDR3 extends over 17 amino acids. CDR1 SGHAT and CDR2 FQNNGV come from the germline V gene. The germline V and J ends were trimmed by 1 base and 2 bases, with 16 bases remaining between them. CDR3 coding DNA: TGTGCCAGCAGCTTAGGGTCCCGGGTGGAGGCCACAGATACGCAGTATTTT. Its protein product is CASSLGSRVEATDTQYF.

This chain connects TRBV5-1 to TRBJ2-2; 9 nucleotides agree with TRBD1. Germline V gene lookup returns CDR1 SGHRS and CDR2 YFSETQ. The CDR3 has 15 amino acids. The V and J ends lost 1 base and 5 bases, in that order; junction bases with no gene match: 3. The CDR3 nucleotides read TGCGCCAGCAGCTTGTTACAGGGGGCAACCGGGGAGCTGTTTTTT. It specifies CASSLLQGATGELFF.

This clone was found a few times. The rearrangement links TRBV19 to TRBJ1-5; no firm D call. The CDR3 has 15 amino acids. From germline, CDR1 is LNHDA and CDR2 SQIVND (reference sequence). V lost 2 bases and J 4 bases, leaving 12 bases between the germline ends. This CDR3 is CASSIRSGVNQPQHF. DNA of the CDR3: TGTGCCAGTAGTATACGGAGTGGGGTAAATCAGCCCCAGCATTTT.

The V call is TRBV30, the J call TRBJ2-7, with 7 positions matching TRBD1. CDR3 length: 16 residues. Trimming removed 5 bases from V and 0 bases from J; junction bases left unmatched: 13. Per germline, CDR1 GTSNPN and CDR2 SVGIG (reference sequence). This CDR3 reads CAWVGITGADSYEQYF. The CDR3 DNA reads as TGTGCCTGGGTTGGTATTACAGGGGCCGACTCCTACGAGCAGTACTTC.

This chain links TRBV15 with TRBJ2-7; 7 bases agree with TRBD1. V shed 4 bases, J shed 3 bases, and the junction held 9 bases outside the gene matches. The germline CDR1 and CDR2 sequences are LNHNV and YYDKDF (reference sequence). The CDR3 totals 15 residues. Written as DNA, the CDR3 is TGTGCCACCAGCACACGACAGGGACAGCTCTACGAGCAGTACTTC. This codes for CATSTRQGQLYEQYF.

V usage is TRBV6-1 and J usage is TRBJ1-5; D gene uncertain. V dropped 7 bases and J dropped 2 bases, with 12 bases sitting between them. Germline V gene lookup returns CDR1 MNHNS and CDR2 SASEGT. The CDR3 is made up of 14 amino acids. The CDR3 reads CASIARGGNQPQHF. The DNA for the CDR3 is TGTGCCAGCATAGCGCGGGGTGGCAATCAGCCCCAGCATTTT.